The 2 T cell receptor beta chains listed next were all sequenced from one sample in a study of regulatory T cells in long-lasting Graves disease. Construction of TCR beta libraries relied on iRepertoire HTBI primers and on Arm-PCR targeting CDR3 regions. In TCRdb, the multiplex PCR reads were re-called with MiXCR into one record per CDR3 protein. The data contain roughly 300,000 distinct CDR3 sequences, roughly a fifth of them singletons. The time point: persistent/refractory GD, antithyroid drugs over 5 years with positive TRAb. The TCR library was prepared using RNA isolated from PBMCs. The source material was peripheral blood mononuclear cells (PBMCs), sampled when the disease was refractory, from a patient treated with antithyroid drugs. The receptors derive from a female donor with Graves disease.

The V gene is TRBV11-2, the J gene TRBJ2-7; 9 bases fit TRBD2. Germline values: CDR1 SGHAT, CDR2 FQNNGV. V was clipped by 0 bases and J by 2 bases; unmatched bases: 5. The CDR3 consists of 16 residues. CDR3 loop: CASSLDRGGVTYEQYF. The CDR3 bases are TGTGCCAGCAGCTTAGATCGCGGGGGGGTGACCTACGAGCAGTACTTC.

The sample holds a few counts of this clonotype. V and J are TRBV28 and TRBJ2-7; TRBD1 agrees at 9 bases. CDR1 and CDR2 (germline): MDHEN, SYDVKM. This CDR3 has 15 amino acids. The J segment lost 4 bases and the V segment lost 4 bases, leaving 8 bases of the junction unmatched. CDR3 region: CASSSLTGGGYEQYF. The CDR3 DNA reads as TGTGCCAGCAGTTCACTTACAGGGGGCGGGTACGAGCAGTACTTC.